The clone carrying this T cell receptor (beta chain) was recorded a few times. Those donating, healthy Caucasian individuals from Russia, were aged about 6 to 95. The data were obtained in a study of blood T cells in healthy people across ages. Together with a sample-barcoded 5' primer, a J-beta primer mix was included in a second PCR lasting roughly 6 to 12 cycles. TCRdb re-derived calls from the 5' RACE reads in MiXCR, one entry per CDR3 protein. This table has roughly 1,100,000 distinct CDR3 sequences, less than 25% appearing once. These data are also associated with another study on T cells of mothers and their children.

Sequenced input: blood. This clonotype was obtained from a girl aged 2 to 9 in good health.

The CDR3 nucleotides are TGCAGCGTTGAAGTGAACCGCTACGAGCAGTACTTC. This codes for CSVEVNRYEQYF. The chain uses TRBV29-1 and TRBJ2-7; the D is unclear. Trimming removed 1 base at V and 3 bases at J, with 7 bases between. Germline V gives CDR1 SQVTM, CDR2 ANQGSEA. The CDR3 length is 12 residues.